This T cell receptor beta chain was retrieved from a study of blood T cell repertoires in COVID-19. Looking at the study overall: Researchers got acute and convalescent COVID-19 samples from the United States, Italy and Spain.

The method was immunoSEQ multiplex PCR; TCRdb's version includes in-frame clones alone and lacks a portion of them. The data show 150,000 to 200,000 clones, with around four fifths seen just once and 6% to 8% held by the top ten. The CDR3 loop spans 15 amino acids. Germline V CDR1 and CDR2: LGHDT, YNNKEL (reference sequence). With 3 bases removed from V and 5 bases from J, the gap between germline ends came to 17 bases. This clonotype was obtained from a human donor with acute or convalescent COVID-19. The donor label of this sample is uncertain. Input material: peripheral blood. V gene TRBV3-1 (or the pseudogene TRBV3-2) combines with J gene TRBJ2-7; the D gene is possibly TRBD1 (6 bases). The DNA for the CDR3 is TGTGCCAGCAGCCACTCATCTCGACAGGTAAACGAGCAGTACTTC. It specifies CASSHSSRQVNEQYF.